The 26 T cell receptor beta chains below come from one sample, sequenced in a study of T-cell reconstitution after alpha-beta-depleted transplantation in children. Unique molecular identifiers were incorporated during preparation of the TCRbeta library. From the PCR reads, TCRdb called clonotypes with MiXCR, one entry per CDR3 protein. The sample has about 600,000 distinct CDR3 sequences, about 21% seen once; the top ten hold 12% to 15%. Sequencing was performed on PBMCs, mostly from graft donor cells, taken 360 days after TCRalphabeta/CD19-depleted stem cell transplant. These receptor sequences come from a boy younger than two who had a stem cell transplant for acute myeloid leukemia, so the T cells may come from the graft donor.

The sample holds many counts of this clonotype. The chain joins TRBV6-5 to TRBJ2-3; 8 bases map to TRBD2. The germline V gene has CDR1 MNHEY and CDR2 SVGAGI. Trimming removed 6 bases from V and 0 bases from J; junction bases left unmatched: 8. CDR3 length: 16 residues. The CDR3 DNA follows: TGTGCCAGCAGCTTCTCACTAGCGGAAAGCACAGATACGCAGTATTTT. Amino acid sequence: CASSFSLAESTDTQYF.

In this sample, this clonotype turned up a few times. The genes are TRBV19 and TRBJ2-1; no clear D gene. Germline V gene sequence: CDR1 LNHDA, CDR2 SQIVND (reference sequence). This CDR3 region has 17 residues. The V and J ends lost 3 bases and 2 bases respectively, with 17 bases between them. The CDR3, as DNA: TGTGCCAGTAGTATCTACTCCGGACGACTGGCCTACAATGAGCAGTTCTTC. Amino acid sequence: CASSIYSGRLAYNEQFF.

This clonotype showed up many times. The chain employs TRBV5-6 and TRBJ2-1, with D unclear. The CDR3 spans 12 residues. V was trimmed by 9 bases and J by 7 bases, leaving 14 bases between them. The germline V gene has CDR1 SGHDT and CDR2 YYEEEE. The CDR3 region is CAMGLGENEQFF. The CDR3 bases are TGTGCCATGGGCCTCGGCGAGAATGAGCAGTTCTTC.

The CDR3: CASSDGKRGHTEAFF. CDR3 nucleotide sequence: TGTGCCAGCAGTGACGGGAAGAGAGGTCACACTGAAGCTTTCTTT. The chain links TRBV6-1 to TRBJ1-1, with D hard to call. Trimming stripped 3 bases from V and 3 bases from J, with 14 bases between. The CDR3 runs 15 residues. CDR1 is MNHNS, CDR2 SASEGT, per germline.

This sequence joins TRBV11-3 and TRBJ2-3, with 11 bases matching TRBD2. The V segment lost 4 bases and the J segment 1 base; nucleotides outside the gene matches: 4. The length of the CDR3 is 16 residues. The germline V gene has CDR1 SGHNT and CDR2 YENEEA. The CDR3: CASSSVSGGGTDTQYF. Here the CDR3 DNA reads TGTGCCAGCAGCTCTGTTAGCGGGGGGGGCACAGATACGCAGTATTTT.

This clonotype has at least ten counts. The chain couples TRBV28 to TRBJ1-5; 9 bases match TRBD1. Germline lookup yields CDR1 MDHEN and CDR2 SYDVKM. V was clipped by 6 bases and J by 4 bases; unmatched bases: 7. The CDR3 has 15 residues. CDR3 in amino acids: CASRSPGTGNQPQHF. The DNA for the CDR3 is TGTGCCAGCAGGTCCCCCGGGACAGGGAATCAGCCCCAGCATTTT.

The chain combines TRBV7-7 with TRBJ1-5; 8 bases line up with TRBD1. Germline V lookup: CDR1 SSHAT, CDR2 FNYEAQ (reference sequence). Trimming at V came to 3 bases and at J to 5 bases, leaving 3 bases not matched to a gene. This CDR3 contains 14 residues. CDR3 nucleotide sequence: TGTGCCAGCAGCTTCGACAGGGGATATCAGCCCCAGCATTTT. Its translation is CASSFDRGYQPQHF.

This clonotype appeared many times. The chain uses TRBV7-2 and TRBJ2-3, with D maybe TRBD2 (6 bases). Germline values: CDR1 SGHTA, CDR2 FQGNSA. This CDR3 spans 14 amino acids. The V gene lost 1 base and the J gene lost 4 bases, with 9 bases spanning the gap. The CDR3 loop is CASSLGAGSDTQYF. In DNA form, the CDR3 reads TGTGCCAGCAGCTTAGGGGCGGGATCAGATACGCAGTATTTT.

This clonotype was observed a few times. The chain links TRBV27 to TRBJ2-7; D is uncertain. CDR1 and CDR2 (germline): MNHEY, SMNVEV (reference sequence). The ends were cut back, 4 bases at V and 2 bases at J, with 12 bases in the middle. CDR3 length equals 14 residues. In DNA form, the CDR3 reads TGTGCCAGCAGTTCTACTGATACACCCTACGAGCAGTACTTC. Residues: CASSSTDTPYEQYF.

This clonotype was picked up many times. This chain connects TRBV5-6 to TRBJ2-1; weak D call: TRBD1 (6 bases). Germline CDR1 is SGHDT and CDR2 is YYEEEE. The CDR3 spans 16 residues. Trimming took 2 bases from V and 0 from J, leaving 12 bases between them. The CDR3 is CASSFKQGDSYNEQFF. The DNA of the CDR3 is TGTGCCAGCAGCTTCAAACAGGGCGACTCCTACAATGAGCAGTTCTTC.

The V call is TRBV6-1, the J call TRBJ1-5, with TRBD1 matching 7 bases. J gave up 2 bases and V 6 bases, and 10 bases lay outside the gene matches. The CDR3 contains 16 residues. Germline-derived CDR1 and CDR2 are MNHNS and SASEGT. CDR3 nucleotide sequence: TGTGCCAGCAGGCGTTATTCAGGGGGAGGCAATCAGCCCCAGCATTTT. Its protein is CASRRYSGGGNQPQHF.

This clonotype was seen ten or more times. The chain joins TRBV7-2 to TRBJ2-7, with 8 bases lining up with TRBD2. CDR1 SGHTA and CDR2 FQGNSA come from the germline V gene. This CDR3 spans 17 amino acids. After removal of 1 base from V and 0 bases from J, the junction contained 8 bases not matched to a gene. CDR3 DNA sequence: TGTGCCAGCAGCTTAGTGTCGGTTGCGGGGGGCTCCTACGAGCAGTACTTC. It yields the protein CASSLVSVAGGSYEQYF.

This clonotype has just a few counts. V and J are TRBV6-2 or TRBV6-3 and TRBJ1-4; D not resolved. The germline CDR1 and CDR2 sequences are MNHEY and SVGEGT. This CDR3 spans 18 amino acids. The ends were cut back, 6 bases at V and 0 bases at J, with 20 bases in the middle. The CDR3 DNA follows: TGTGCCAGCAGCCTACCCCCTTACTTGGGTGCAACTAATGAAAAACTGTTTTTT. This encodes CASSLPPYLGATNEKLFF.

This clonotype was detected a few times. The chain combines TRBV20-1 with TRBJ2-1, with 8 nucleotides matching TRBD1. Unmatched junction bases numbered 4, after V lost 6 bases and J lost 6 bases. CDR1 is DFQATT, CDR2 SNEGSKA, per germline (reference sequence). The CDR3 contains 12 residues. This CDR3 is CSAGQEINEQFF. The CDR3 DNA reads as TGCAGTGCGGGACAGGAGATCAATGAGCAGTTCTTC.

This clonotype was seen a handful of times. This chain links TRBV20-1 with TRBJ1-2, with 8 bases fitting TRBD1. Germline V gene data show CDR1 as DFQATT and CDR2 as SNEGSKA (reference sequence). The ends lost 8 bases at V and 1 base at J; junction bases unmatched: 3. CDR3 size: 12 residues. This CDR3 reads CSPTGGNYGYTF. The CDR3 nucleotides are TGCAGTCCTACAGGGGGTAACTATGGCTACACCTTC.

The chain combines TRBV10-3 with TRBJ1-1; TRBD1 matches 7 bases. V was pared by 2 bases and J by 7 bases, with 7 bases of the junction left unmatched. The CDR3 is made up of 14 amino acids. Per germline, CDR1 ENHRY and CDR2 SYGVKD. In DNA, the CDR3 is TGTGCCATCAGTGAGCAGACAGGGAAAATTGAAGCTTTCTTT. Protein: CAISEQTGKIEAFF.

This clonotype was seen at least ten times. The chain is built from TRBV29-1 and TRBJ2-1, with D unresolved. Deletions cut 5 bases from V and 6 bases from J, with 11 bases between. Germline CDR1 SQVTM, CDR2 ANQGSEA. The CDR3 covers 12 residues. CDR3 protein: CSVNDPPNEQFF. In nucleotides, the CDR3 is TGCAGCGTTAACGACCCACCCAATGAGCAGTTCTTC.

The genes are TRBV7-2 and TRBJ2-7; 8 bases align to TRBD2. With V trimmed by 0 bases and J by 1 base, 5 bases remained unmatched. Germline V gene sequence: CDR1 SGHTA, CDR2 FQGNSA. The CDR3 covers 16 residues. CDR3 nucleotide sequence: TGTGCCAGCAGCTTAGCTAGCGGGGTTGAGTCCTACGAGCAGTACTTC. Its protein product is CASSLASGVESYEQYF.

This clonotype appeared a few times. The V gene is TRBV20-1, the J gene TRBJ1-6, with 7 positions matching TRBD1. The CDR3 sequence is 14 residues long. V lost 6 bases and J lost 6; bases outside the gene matches: 8. Germline loops: CDR1 DFQATT, CDR2 SNEGSKA (reference sequence). The CDR3 here is CSAGTGVPNSPLHF. CDR3 nucleotides: TGCAGTGCCGGAACAGGGGTCCCTAATTCACCCCTCCACTTT.

This clonotype was seen more than once but under ten times. The CDR3, as DNA: TGTGCCAGCAGTGGATGGACAGGGGGTCTGTACGAGCAGTACTTC. Protein: CASSGWTGGLYEQYF. The J gene is TRBJ2-7, the V gene TRBV2; 10 bases are shared with TRBD1. The germline gives CDR1 SNHLY, CDR2 FYNNEI. The junction had 7 bases not matched to a gene; V was cut back by 4 bases and J by 4 bases. This CDR3 has 15 amino acids.

In this sample, this clonotype turned up a few times. The chain has TRBV28 and TRBJ2-7; 7 positions match TRBD1. The CDR3 runs 12 residues. Germline lookup yields CDR1 MDHEN and CDR2 SYDVKM. V was pared by 8 bases and J by 2 bases, with 3 bases of the junction left unmatched. The CDR3 coding sequence is TGTGCCAGCCCAGGGGGTACCTACGAGCAGTACGTC. It is translated as CASPGGTYEQYV.

This clonotype was picked up a small number of times. The chain combines TRBV5-1 with TRBJ2-2, with 9 bases aligning to TRBD2. The V gene's germline CDR1 is SGHRS and CDR2 YFSETQ. The CDR3 extends over 16 amino acids. Trimming took 0 bases from V and 7 from J; bases not matched to a gene: 7. CDR3 in DNA: TGCGCCAGCAGCTTGGATCGTCTAGCGGGGTACGGGGAGCTGTTTTTT. Translating gives CASSLDRLAGYGELFF.

This clonotype was recorded a few times. The chain joins TRBV18 to TRBJ2-7; D call uncertain. CDR1 is KGHSH and CDR2 is LQKENI in the germline V gene. The CDR3 contains 14 residues. The V end lost 1 base, the J end lost 6 bases, and 13 bases lay between the germline ends. The CDR3 loop is CASSPRPGAIEQYF. The CDR3, as DNA: TGTGCCAGCTCACCACGGCCGGGCGCCATCGAGCAGTACTTC.

The chain joins TRBV12-3 or TRBV12-4 to TRBJ1-1; tentative D call: TRBD1 (5 bases). V lost 6 bases and J lost 4, with 12 bases in between. The CDR3 has 13 amino acids. The CDR3 here is CASRGDHFTEAFF. The DNA for the CDR3 is TGTGCCAGCAGGGGGGACCATTTCACTGAAGCTTTCTTT.

In its sample, this clonotype was seen many times. This sequence joins TRBV7-2 and TRBJ1-5, with 7 bases fitting TRBD1. Trimming took 2 bases from V and 5 from J; bases not matched to a gene: 9. CDR1 and CDR2 from the germline V gene are SGHTA and FQGNSA. CDR3 length equals 16 residues. This chain's CDR3 is CASSLTLNRGHQPQHF. The CDR3 region has the DNA TGTGCCAGCAGCTTAACGCTCAATAGGGGGCATCAGCCCCAGCATTTT.

The chain joins TRBV29-1 to TRBJ1-1, with 8 bases lining up with TRBD1. The germline V gene has CDR1 SQVTM and CDR2 ANQGSEA. The CDR3 has 13 residues. The J segment lost 1 base and the V segment lost 5 bases, leaving 3 bases of the junction unmatched. The CDR3 region is CSVMGQANTEAFF. The CDR3 DNA reads as TGCAGCGTTATGGGACAGGCGAACACTGAAGCTTTCTTT.